The 23 T cell receptor beta chains given below trace back to one sample, sequenced in a study of cytomegalovirus exposure and HLA in healthy donors. Generated by immunoSEQ multiplex PCR, the TCRdb table keeps only in-frame clones and is missing some. This table has around 300,000 clones, nearly 90% appearing once. The sequenced material came from PBMCs. The receptor set was obtained from a man aged 25 to 45 in good health and CMV-seronegative.

The chain couples TRBV7-8 to TRBJ1-2, with 9 bases lining up with TRBD1. The CDR3 is 18 residues long. Trimming cost V 4 bases and J 0 bases; bases outside gene matches: 12. The V gene's germline CDR1 is SGHVS and CDR2 FQNEAQ. The CDR3 loop is CASSSTWTGDSANYGYTF. The CDR3 DNA follows: TGTGCCAGCAGCTCGACGTGGACAGGGGATTCAGCTAACTATGGCTACACCTTC.

This sequence joins TRBV5-6 and TRBJ1-1, with D perhaps matching TRBD1 (6 bases). The CDR3 length is 13 residues. CDR1 and CDR2 (germline): SGHDT, YYEEEE. V gave up 2 bases and J gave up 10 bases, with 15 bases separating them. CDR3 loop: CASSFGTRKVAFF. The CDR3 DNA is TGTGCCAGCAGCTTCGGGACAAGGAAAGTAGCTTTCTTT.

The V and J genes are TRBV29-1 and TRBJ2-3, with 7 positions matching TRBD2. With V trimmed by 4 bases and J by 6 bases, 16 bases remained unmatched. Germline CDR1 and CDR2: SQVTM and ANQGSEA. The CDR3 contains 16 residues. The CDR3 sequence: CSVVEAGHPSGDTQYF. CDR3 nucleotides: TGCAGCGTTGTGGAAGCGGGGCATCCCAGCGGGGATACGCAGTATTTT.

CDR3 DNA: TGTGCCAGCAGCTTCAGGGACAGGTCTTTCATAAACTCCTACAATGAGCAGTTCTTC. Amino acids: CASSFRDRSFINSYNEQFF. The rearrangement joins TRBV11-2 to TRBJ2-1, with TRBD1 matching 8 bases. Germline lookup yields CDR1 SGHAT and CDR2 FQNNGV. J lost 0 bases, V lost 3 bases, and 13 bases had no gene match. The CDR3 totals 19 residues.

This CDR3 is CASSRDIYNEQFF. The CDR3 DNA sequence: TGTGCCAGCTCACGGGACATTTACAATGAGCAGTTCTTC. The V and J genes are TRBV18 and TRBJ2-1; TRBD1 is a possible D gene (6 bases). V lost 4 bases, J lost 4 bases, and 8 bases lay in between. This CDR3 has 13 residues. Germline CDR1 reads KGHSH; CDR2 reads LQKENI.

The CDR3 coding sequence is TGTGCCAGCAGCACTCGGACAGGGGAGAATGGCTACACCTTC. Translating gives CASSTRTGENGYTF. The genes are TRBV7-8 and TRBJ1-2; 9 nucleotides align to TRBD1. The J segment lost 6 bases and the V segment lost 5 bases, leaving 7 bases of the junction unmatched. The CDR3 covers 14 residues. Germline lookup yields CDR1 SGHVS and CDR2 FQNEAQ. Based on the CDR3 plus reference TRBV7-8 and TRBJ1-2, the full variable domain is GAGVSQSPRYKVAKRGQDVALRCDPISGHVSLFWYQQALGQGPEFLTYFQNEAQLDKSGLPSDRFFAERPEGSVSTLKIQRTQQEDSAVYLCASSTRTGENGYTFGSGTRLTVV.

A few counts support this clone. The chain combines TRBV4-3 with TRBJ1-5, with D unclear. CDR1 and CDR2 (germline): LGHNA, YSLEER. This CDR3 region has 13 residues. Trimming shortened V by 0 bases and J by 4 bases, and 4 bases separated the two germline ends. The CDR3 spells CASSQDRNQPQHF. The CDR3 coding sequence is TGCGCCAGCAGCCAAGATCGGAATCAGCCCCAGCATTTT.

This chain connects TRBV5-5 to TRBJ2-2, with 7 bases matching TRBD2. The V and J ends lost 2 bases and 1 base, in that order; junction bases with no gene match: 5. CDR1 is SGHKS and CDR2 is YYEKEE in the germline V gene (reference sequence). The CDR3 is 16 amino acids. This CDR3 reads CASSFVLAVNTGELFF. The CDR3 nucleotides read TGTGCCAGCAGCTTTGTGCTAGCGGTGAACACCGGGGAGCTGTTTTTT.

The genes are TRBV19 and TRBJ1-2; a possible D gene is TRBD1 (5 bases). Germline CDR1 reads LNHDA; CDR2 reads SQIVND (reference sequence). V dropped 6 bases and J dropped 5 bases, with 28 bases sitting between them. This CDR3 contains 18 residues. The DNA of the CDR3 is TGTGCCAGTAGCCCCCCATTTGGGCAGACAGACCAACTTTATGGCTACACCTTC. Translating it yields CASSPPFGQTDQLYGYTF. Filled out from reference TRBV19 and TRBJ1-2, the complete variable domain reads DGGITQSPKYLFRKEGQNVTLSCEQNLNHDAMYWYRQDPGQGLRLIYYSQIVNDFQKGDIAEGYSVSREKKESFPLTVTSAQKNPTAFYLCASSPPFGQTDQLYGYTFGSGTRLTVV.

The CDR3 sequence: CASSVGGSDLVETQYF. The CDR3 DNA reads as TGTGCCAGCAGCGTGGGGGGGTCCGACCTCGTGGAGACCCAGTACTTC. The chain combines TRBV9 with TRBJ2-5, with 7 bases fitting TRBD2. This CDR3 is 16 amino acids long. Germline-derived CDR1 and CDR2 are SGDLS and YYNGEE. V lost 2 bases to trimming and J lost 5 bases; unmatched junction nucleotides: 12.

The chain is built from TRBV6-5 and TRBJ1-6; tentative D call: TRBD1 (5 bases). There are 15 residues in the CDR3. The germline V gene has CDR1 MNHEY and CDR2 SVGAGI. V shed 2 bases and J shed 9 bases, with 14 bases lying between them. CDR3 DNA sequence: TGTGCCAGCAGTTACATGGGGGGTTTGGGTTCACCCCTCCACTTT. Residues: CASSYMGGLGSPLHF.

The genes are TRBV9 and TRBJ2-3, with 13 bases identical to TRBD2. This CDR3 spans 17 amino acids. Germline loops: CDR1 SGDLS, CDR2 YYNGEE. V lost 4 bases and J lost 6; bases outside the gene matches: 11. The CDR3 bases are TGTGCCAGCAGCCAAGGACTAGCGGGGGTCTTGTCGGATACGCAGTATTTT. It specifies CASSQGLAGVLSDTQYF.

The V gene is TRBV25-1, the J gene TRBJ1-5, with 7 bases that match TRBD1. Germline loops: CDR1 MGHDK, CDR2 SYGVNS. After removal of 4 bases from V and 2 bases from J, the junction contained 2 bases not matched to a gene. This CDR3 is 14 amino acids long. The CDR3 sequence is CASSVTGGNQPQHF. In DNA form, the CDR3 reads TGTGCCAGCAGTGTTACAGGGGGCAATCAGCCCCAGCATTTT.

J is TRBJ1-3 and V is TRBV5-4, with 10 bases matching TRBD1. With 2 bases clipped from V and 4 bases from J, the junction kept 3 bases outside the gene matches. The CDR3 is made up of 15 amino acids. Germline CDR1 is SGHNT and CDR2 is YYREEE (reference sequence). CDR3 in amino acids: CASSLDRGLGNTIYF. As DNA, the CDR3 is TGTGCCAGCAGCTTAGACAGGGGGCTAGGAAACACCATATATTTT.

The V and J genes are TRBV6-1 and TRBJ1-1; D uncertain. The V end lost 7 bases, the J end lost 1 base, and 13 bases lay between the germline ends. This CDR3 has 14 amino acids. Germline V gene sequence: CDR1 MNHNS, CDR2 SASEGT. CDR3 sequence (DNA): TGTGCCAGCACGGTAGGGAGCACGAACACTGAAGCTTTCTTT. Its protein product is CASTVGSTNTEAFF.

The chain is built from TRBV6-5 and TRBJ1-6; D unclear. CDR3 length: 14 amino acids. Per germline, CDR1 MNHEY and CDR2 SVGAGI. Trimming removed 5 bases from V and 10 bases from J, with 15 bases in between. The CDR3 sequence: CASSQNRGGSPLHF. In DNA form, the CDR3 reads TGTGCCAGCAGTCAAAATCGGGGAGGATCACCCCTCCACTTT.

The V call is TRBV4-2, the J call TRBJ1-2, with 8 bases identical to TRBD1. The CDR3 spans 17 residues. V trimming: 3 bases; J trimming: 3 bases; junction bases outside the gene matches: 12. Germline V lookup: CDR1 LGHNA, CDR2 YNFKEQ. The CDR3 loop is CASSHALETGEDYGYTF. Written as DNA, the CDR3 is TGTGCCAGCAGCCATGCTCTTGAGACAGGGGAGGACTATGGCTACACCTTC.

This chain joins TRBV2 and TRBJ2-5, with D maybe TRBD1 (6 bases). This CDR3 is built from 15 residues. Germline V CDR1 and CDR2: SNHLY, FYNNEI. The germline V and J ends were trimmed by 0 bases and 5 bases, with 13 bases remaining between them. DNA for the CDR3: TGTGCCAGCAGTGAAGCGCTGGGGGCAGAGGAGACCCAGTACTTC. It encodes CASSEALGAEETQYF.

The J gene is TRBJ2-3, the V gene TRBV7-9; 8 nucleotides line up with TRBD2. The CDR3 spans 16 residues. The germline CDR1 and CDR2 sequences are SEHNR and FQNEAQ (reference sequence). V gave up 8 bases and J gave up 3 bases; unmatched junction bases: 13. The CDR3 DNA sequence: TGTGCCAGCGGCTCAATCCCCATAGCGGGGACAGATACGCAGTATTTT. Translation gives CASGSIPIAGTDTQYF.

The chain joins TRBV18 to TRBJ2-1, with 13 bases matching TRBD2. CDR1 is KGHSH and CDR2 is LQKENI in the germline V gene. CDR3 length equals 16 residues. With 0 bases clipped from V and 8 bases from J, the junction kept 4 bases outside the gene matches. This CDR3 reads CASSPPRLAGGDEQFF. The CDR3 nucleotides read TGTGCCAGCTCACCACCTCGACTAGCGGGGGGAGATGAGCAGTTCTTC.

This clone turned up a few times. Other DNA sequences in the sample encode the same CDR3. The V and J genes are TRBV6-5 and TRBJ1-1; no reliable D call. Germline CDR1 reads MNHEY; CDR2 reads SVGAGI. The CDR3 loop spans 13 amino acids. Trimming removed 0 bases from V and 1 base from J, with 3 bases in between. As DNA, the CDR3 is TGTGCCAGCAGTTACTCGAGGAACACTGAAGCTTTCTTT. It yields the protein CASSYSRNTEAFF.

The table lists this clone with a count of one. The chain employs TRBV7-9 and TRBJ2-1, with D perhaps TRBD1 (5 bases). V lost 1 base to trimming and J lost 3 bases, with 10 bases between them. The germline V gene has CDR1 SEHNR and CDR2 FQNEAQ (reference sequence). The CDR3 consists of 15 residues. The DNA for the CDR3 is TGTGCCAGCAGCTTAGAGGGGTCTATCTACAATGAGCAGTTCTTC. Its translation: CASSLEGSIYNEQFF.

This clone was counted a few times. V and J are TRBV14 and TRBJ1-6; 8 bases line up with TRBD1. V was pared by 4 bases and J by 15 bases, with 11 bases of the junction left unmatched. Germline V gene lookup returns CDR1 SGHDN and CDR2 FVKESK. The CDR3 contains 14 residues. The CDR3 protein is CASSRGTGRDLLHF. The CDR3 bases are TGTGCCAGCAGCCGAGGGACAGGACGGGACCTCCTCCACTTT. Full variable domain (missing parts from reference TRBV14 and TRBJ1-6): EAGVTQFPSHSVIEKGQTVTLRCDPISGHDNLYWYRRVMGKEIKFLLHFVKESKQDESGMPNNRFLAERTGGTYSTLKVQPAELEDSGVYFCASSRGTGRDLLHFGNGTRLTVT.